This T cell receptor (beta chain) was documented in a study of OX40 agonist ivuxolimab in advanced cancers. Study conclusions and caveats: On average, a greater number of expanded clones characterised CD8+ T cells relative to CD4+. Among the lowest peripheral clonal expansion occurred in 0.1-3.0 mg/kg partial responders.

Profiled with immunoSEQ multiplex PCR; TCRdb holds only in-frame clones, not every one. The sample shows about 49,000 clones, 85% of them seen only once. Remarks on this clone: Antigen unknown.

CDR1 and CDR2 (germline): SGHTA, FQGNSA. The CDR3 loop spans 16 amino acids. V was shortened by 5 bases and J by 7 bases, with 21 bases between the two germline ends. This sample comprised CD4+ or CD8+ T cells sorted from blood, obtained in a trial of the OX40 agonist ivuxolimab. The V and J genes are TRBV7-2 and TRBJ2-4; D may be TRBD1 (6 bases). This sequence originates from an adult with an advanced solid tumor such as melanoma, head and neck, liver or kidney cancer. In DNA, the CDR3 is TGTGCCAGCAGCCCCTCCCCAGGGGCAAGATGGAACATTCAGTACTTC. Translated, it gives CASSPSPGARWNIQYF.